The clone carrying this T cell receptor beta chain was observed a few times. Its matching antigen is unknown. The junction departs from the called germline gene at one end, perhaps through a read error. Germline values: CDR1 SGDLS, CDR2 YYNGEE. The CDR3 contains 19 residues. This sample was taken from a study of blood T cells in healthy people across ages. Whole-study findings and limits: Percentage of naive T cells showed a strong correlation with TCR beta diversity.

A second PCR of 7 to 11 cycles used a sample-barcoded 5' primer and a J-beta primer mix. A tag from a template-switch adaptor with 12 random nucleotides marked each cDNA molecule. TCRdb processed the 5' RACE reads anew with MiXCR; each CDR3 protein has one entry. The data show some 1 million distinct CDR3 sequences, more than 35% seen once. All donors came from Russia, were Caucasian and healthy, and spanned ages 6 to 90. Peripheral blood samples of 9 to 10 milliliters were drawn from each donor. The TCR comes from a woman aged 55-70 years in good health. Sequenced: blood. The chain couples TRBV9 to TRBJ2-5; 16 nucleotides agree with TRBD2. The J call is doubtful: the DNA matches TRBJ2-7 better. DNA for the CDR3: TGTGCCAGCAGCGGATCCGGGACTAGCGGGAGGGCCCCTTCCTCCGAGCAGTACTTC. Its translation is CASSGSGTSGRAPSSEQYF.